This TCR beta chain was observed in a study of regulatory T cells in long-lasting Graves disease. Time point denoted: newly diagnosed GD, antithyroid drugs for less than 3 months. Construction of the TCR library relied on RNA isolated from PBMCs. This clonotype was counted only a few times. Its target is unknown. Through Arm-PCR of CDR3 regions and iRepertoire HTBI primers, TCR beta libraries were built. TCRdb independently ran MiXCR on the multiplex PCR reads; one entry per CDR3 protein. The sample carries approximately 540,000 distinct CDR3 sequences, 12% recorded once. Study-wide points: Lower TCR diversity characterized persistent Graves' patients relative to newly diagnosed patients.

The data also belong to a second study, concerning T cells in Graves' hyperthyroidism and ophthalmopathy. From that paper: The HTBI primer set served for first-round RT-PCR of the TCR CDR3.

Source: peripheral blood mononuclear cells (PBMCs), taken at new diagnosis, from a patient treated with antithyroid drugs. This sequence was found in a woman aged 25 to 39 with Graves disease.

CDR3 region: CASSPIDTVGYGYTF. DNA for the CDR3: TGTGCCAGCTCACCAATCGACACCGTCGGCTATGGCTACACCTTC. V and J are TRBV18 and TRBJ1-2; D unclear. Germline loops: CDR1 KGHSH, CDR2 LQKENI. CDR3 size: 15 residues. V lost 2 bases and J lost 4, with 14 bases in between.